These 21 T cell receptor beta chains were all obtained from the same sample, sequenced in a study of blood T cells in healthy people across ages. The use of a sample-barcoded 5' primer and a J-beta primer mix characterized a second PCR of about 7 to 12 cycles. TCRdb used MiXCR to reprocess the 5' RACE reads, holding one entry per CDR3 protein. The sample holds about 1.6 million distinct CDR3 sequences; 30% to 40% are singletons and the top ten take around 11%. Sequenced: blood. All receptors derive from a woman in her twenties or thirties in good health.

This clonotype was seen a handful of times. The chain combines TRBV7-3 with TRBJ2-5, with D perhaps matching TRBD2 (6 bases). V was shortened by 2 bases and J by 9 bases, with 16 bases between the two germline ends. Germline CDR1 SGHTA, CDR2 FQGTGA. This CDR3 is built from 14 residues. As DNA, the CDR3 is TGTGCCAGCAGCTTAGACGGAGGGCTCCGGGCCCAGTACTTC. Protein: CASSLDGGLRAQYF.

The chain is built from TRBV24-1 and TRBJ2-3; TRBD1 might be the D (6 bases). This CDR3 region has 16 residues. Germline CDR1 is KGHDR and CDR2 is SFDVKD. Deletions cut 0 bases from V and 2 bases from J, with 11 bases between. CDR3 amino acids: CATSDLEGEYTDTQYF. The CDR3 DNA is TGTGCCACCAGTGATTTGGAGGGGGAATACACAGATACGCAGTATTTT.

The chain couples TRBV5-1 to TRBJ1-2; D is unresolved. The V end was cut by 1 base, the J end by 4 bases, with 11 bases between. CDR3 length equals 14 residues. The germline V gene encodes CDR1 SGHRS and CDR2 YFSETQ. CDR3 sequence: CASSLLGSGYGYTF. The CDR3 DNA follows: TGCGCCAGCAGCTTGTTGGGGTCCGGCTATGGCTACACCTTC.

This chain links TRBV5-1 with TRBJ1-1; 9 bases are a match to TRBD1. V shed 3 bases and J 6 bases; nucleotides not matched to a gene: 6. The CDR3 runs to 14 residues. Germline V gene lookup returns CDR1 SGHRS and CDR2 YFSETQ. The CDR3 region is CASSSPGQGPEAFF. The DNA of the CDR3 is TGCGCCAGCAGCTCGCCGGGACAGGGTCCTGAAGCTTTCTTT.

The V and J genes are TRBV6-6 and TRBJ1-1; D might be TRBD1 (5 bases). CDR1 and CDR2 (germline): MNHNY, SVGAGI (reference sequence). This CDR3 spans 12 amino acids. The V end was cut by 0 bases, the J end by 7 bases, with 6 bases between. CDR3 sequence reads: CASSYSTDEAFF. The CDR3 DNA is TGTGCCAGCAGTTACTCGACAGATGAAGCTTTCTTT.

CDR3 in amino acids: CAISALAGGGTDTQYF. The CDR3 DNA is TGTGCCATCAGTGCCCTAGCGGGAGGCGGCACAGATACGCAGTATTTT. This chain joins TRBV10-3 and TRBJ2-3; 11 bases fit TRBD2. With 4 bases clipped from V and 1 base from J, the junction kept 4 bases outside the gene matches. Germline loops: CDR1 ENHRY, CDR2 SYGVKD. The CDR3 loop spans 16 amino acids.

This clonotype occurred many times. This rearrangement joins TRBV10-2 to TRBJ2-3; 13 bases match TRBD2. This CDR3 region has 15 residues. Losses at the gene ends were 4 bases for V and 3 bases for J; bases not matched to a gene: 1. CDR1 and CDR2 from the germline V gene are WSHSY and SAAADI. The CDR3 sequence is CASSGTSGRTDTQYF. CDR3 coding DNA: TGCGCCAGCAGTGGGACTAGCGGGAGAACAGATACGCAGTATTTT.

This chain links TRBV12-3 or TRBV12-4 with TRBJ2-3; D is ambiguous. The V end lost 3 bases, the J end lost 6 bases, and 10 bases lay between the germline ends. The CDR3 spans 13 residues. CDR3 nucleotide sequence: TGTGCCAGCAGTTTCTCCCCCGCGGATACGCAGTATTTT. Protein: CASSFSPADTQYF.

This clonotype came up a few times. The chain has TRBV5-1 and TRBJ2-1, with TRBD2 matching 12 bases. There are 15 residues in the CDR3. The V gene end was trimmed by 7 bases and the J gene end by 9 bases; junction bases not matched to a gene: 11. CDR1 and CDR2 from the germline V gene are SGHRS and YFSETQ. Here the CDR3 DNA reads TGCGCCAGCGGATCTAGCGGGAGGGAGGGCAGTGAGCAGTTCTTC. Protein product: CASGSSGREGSEQFF.

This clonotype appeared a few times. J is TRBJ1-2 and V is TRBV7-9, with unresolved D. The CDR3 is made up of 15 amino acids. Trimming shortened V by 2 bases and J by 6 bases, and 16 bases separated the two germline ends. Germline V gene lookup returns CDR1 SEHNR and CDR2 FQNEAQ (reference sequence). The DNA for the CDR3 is TGTGCCAGCAGCTTACACAGTGAAATTCGTGATGGCTACACCTTC. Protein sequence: CASSLHSEIRDGYTF.

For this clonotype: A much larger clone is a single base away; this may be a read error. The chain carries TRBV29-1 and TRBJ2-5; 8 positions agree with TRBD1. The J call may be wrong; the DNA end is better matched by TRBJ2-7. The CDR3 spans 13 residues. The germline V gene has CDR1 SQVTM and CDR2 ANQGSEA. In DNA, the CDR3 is TGCAGCGTGGATCCGGGACAGGACTACGAGCAGTACTTC. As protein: CSVDPGQDYEQYF.

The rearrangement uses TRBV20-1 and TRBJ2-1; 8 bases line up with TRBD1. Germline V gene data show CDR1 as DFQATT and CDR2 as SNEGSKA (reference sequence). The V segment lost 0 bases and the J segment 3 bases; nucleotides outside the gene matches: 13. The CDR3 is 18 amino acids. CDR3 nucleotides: TGCAGTGCTAGAGATCTACGGGCCAGGGGGCAATACTACAATGAGCAGTTCTTC. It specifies CSARDLRARGQYYNEQFF.

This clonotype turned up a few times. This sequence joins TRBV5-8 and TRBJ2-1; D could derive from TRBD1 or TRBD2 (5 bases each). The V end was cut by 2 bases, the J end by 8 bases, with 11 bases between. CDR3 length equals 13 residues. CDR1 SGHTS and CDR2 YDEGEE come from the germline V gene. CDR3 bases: TGTGCCAGCAGCTTACAGGACTGGGATGAGCAGTTCTTC. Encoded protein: CASSLQDWDEQFF.

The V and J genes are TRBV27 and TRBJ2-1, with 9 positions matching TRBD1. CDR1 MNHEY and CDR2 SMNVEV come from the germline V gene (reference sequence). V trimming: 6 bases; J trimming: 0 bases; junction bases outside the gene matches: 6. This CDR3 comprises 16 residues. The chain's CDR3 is CASSRAGQGSYNEQFF. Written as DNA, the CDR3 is TGTGCCAGCAGCAGGGCGGGACAGGGCTCCTACAATGAGCAGTTCTTC.

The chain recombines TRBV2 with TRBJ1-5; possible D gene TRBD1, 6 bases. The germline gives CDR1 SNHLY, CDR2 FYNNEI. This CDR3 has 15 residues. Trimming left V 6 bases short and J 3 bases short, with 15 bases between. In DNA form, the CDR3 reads TGTGCCAGCAGAGATCAGGGGAAGGCCAATCAGCCCCAGCATTTT. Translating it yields CASRDQGKANQPQHF.

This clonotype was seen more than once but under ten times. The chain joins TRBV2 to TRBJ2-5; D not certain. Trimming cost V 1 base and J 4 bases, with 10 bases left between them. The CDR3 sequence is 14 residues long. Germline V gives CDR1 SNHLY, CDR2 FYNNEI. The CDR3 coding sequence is TGTGCCAGCAGTGAAGGGGTTAGTCGAGAGACCCAGTACTTC. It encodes CASSEGVSRETQYF.

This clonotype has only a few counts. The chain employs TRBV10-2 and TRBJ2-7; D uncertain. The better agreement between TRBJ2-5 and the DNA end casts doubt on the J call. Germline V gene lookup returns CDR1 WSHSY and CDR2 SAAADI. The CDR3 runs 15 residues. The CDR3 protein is CATRKDSSWLETQYF. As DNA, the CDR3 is TGCGCCACCCGGAAAGACTCCTCTTGGTTGGAGACCCAGTACTTC.

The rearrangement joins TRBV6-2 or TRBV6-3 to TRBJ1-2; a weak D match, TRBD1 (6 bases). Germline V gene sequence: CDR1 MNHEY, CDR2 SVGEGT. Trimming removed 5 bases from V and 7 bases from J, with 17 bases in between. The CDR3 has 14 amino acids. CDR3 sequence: CASSRTPQGGGYTF. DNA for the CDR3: TGTGCCAGCAGTCGGACCCCACAAGGGGGTGGCTACACCTTC.

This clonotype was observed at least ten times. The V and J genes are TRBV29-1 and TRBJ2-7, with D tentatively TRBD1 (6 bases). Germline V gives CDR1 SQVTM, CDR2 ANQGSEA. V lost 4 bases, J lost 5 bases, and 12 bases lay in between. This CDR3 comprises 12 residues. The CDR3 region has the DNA TGCAGCGTTGTTACAGGGAAGAACGAGCAGTACTTC. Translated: CSVVTGKNEQYF.

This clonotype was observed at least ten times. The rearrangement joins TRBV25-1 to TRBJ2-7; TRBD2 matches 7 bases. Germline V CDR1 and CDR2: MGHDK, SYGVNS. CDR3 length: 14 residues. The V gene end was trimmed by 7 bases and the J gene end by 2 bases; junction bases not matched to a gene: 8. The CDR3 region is CASMVSGSAYEQYF. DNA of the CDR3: TGTGCCAGCATGGTTAGCGGGTCCGCCTACGAGCAGTACTTC.

The CDR3 nucleotides read TGTGCCAGCAGTCGCGGGAGGGCCTCCTACGAGCAGTACTTC. Translated, it gives CASSRGRASYEQYF. V is TRBV6-5 and J is TRBJ2-7; 9 nucleotides align to TRBD2. The ends lost 5 bases at V and 0 bases at J; junction bases unmatched: 2. The CDR3 is 14 residues long. Germline V gives CDR1 MNHEY, CDR2 SVGAGI.